These T cell receptor beta chains were read from a single sample in a study of T cell responses to AZD1222 COVID-19 vaccine. Clones were read by immunoSEQ multiplex PCR, and TCRdb kept only the in-frame ones, dropping some. The data hold 110,000 to 150,000 clones, with 89% observed a single time. The material sequenced was peripheral blood, taken on day 0 of AZD1222 vaccination. All receptors come from an adult in good health. Each CDR3 is given with its conserved first and last residue. The order of the fields is V gene, J gene, D gene, clone size, CDR3 DNA, CDR3 protein. D genes are given only for firm matches. Clone size is not always given. Where it is, it says once, few, many or a class for expanded clones.

v_call: TRBV6-7; j_call: TRBJ2-7; d_call: TRBD1; clone_size: .; cdr3_nt: TGTGCCAGCCTGGACAGGGGGTACGAGCAGTACTTC; cdr3_aa: CASLDRGYEQYF
v_call: TRBV6-2/TRBV6-3; j_call: TRBJ1-1; d_call: .; clone_size: once; cdr3_nt: TGTGCCAGCAGTTACTCACAAACTTGGGGTTTCGCTGAAGCTTTCTTT; cdr3_aa: CASSYSQTWGFAEAFF
v_call: TRBV6-5; j_call: TRBJ2-7; d_call: .; clone_size: .; cdr3_nt: TGTGCCAGCACCCCGGGGCGCGACCTCTACGAGCAGTACTTC; cdr3_aa: CASTPGRDLYEQYF
v_call: TRBV6-5; j_call: TRBJ1-2; d_call: TRBD1; clone_size: .; cdr3_nt: TGTGCCAGCCTACGGACAGGGGGGCTCTATGGCTACACCTTC; cdr3_aa: CASLRTGGLYGYTF
v_call: TRBV6-1; j_call: TRBJ2-7; d_call: TRBD2; clone_size: .; cdr3_nt: TGTGCCAGCAGTGAGGTTAGCGGGAGACCCTACGAGCAGTACTTC; cdr3_aa: CASSEVSGRPYEQYF
v_call: TRBV7-9; j_call: TRBJ2-2; d_call: .; clone_size: .; cdr3_nt: TGTGCCAGCAGCCCCCGTGGGGGTGGGAACACCGGGGAGCTGTTTTTT; cdr3_aa: CASSPRGGGNTGELFF
v_call: TRBV2; j_call: TRBJ1-1; d_call: .; clone_size: .; cdr3_nt: TGTGCCAGCAGCTTACAGGGTGGGAGCACTGAAGCTTTCTTT; cdr3_aa: CASSLQGGSTEAFF
v_call: TRBV7-2; j_call: TRBJ2-5; d_call: TRBD1; clone_size: once; cdr3_nt: TGTGCCAGCAGCCGGGGACAGGGGGCAGAGACCCAGTACTTC; cdr3_aa: CASSRGQGAETQYF
v_call: TRBV5-6; j_call: TRBJ2-7; d_call: .; clone_size: .; cdr3_nt: TGTGCCAGCAGCCAAGGACAGAACTACGAGCAGTACTTC; cdr3_aa: CASSQGQNYEQYF
v_call: TRBV28; j_call: TRBJ2-1; d_call: .; clone_size: .; cdr3_nt: TGTGCCAGCAGTTTATTAGGCAGATACAATGAGCAGTTCTTC; cdr3_aa: CASSLLGRYNEQFF
v_call: TRBV11-2; j_call: TRBJ2-7; d_call: TRBD2; clone_size: once; cdr3_nt: TGTGCCAGCAGCCTGGGACTAGCGTCTCGGACCTACGAGCAGTACTTC; cdr3_aa: CASSLGLASRTYEQYF
v_call: TRBV7-2; j_call: TRBJ2-7; d_call: .; clone_size: .; cdr3_nt: TGTGCCAGCAGCTTAGGGCAGGCGACCTACGAGCAGTACTTC; cdr3_aa: CASSLGQATYEQYF
v_call: TRBV3-1/TRBV3-2; j_call: TRBJ1-1; d_call: .; clone_size: .; cdr3_nt: TGTGCCAGCAGCCAACACAGAATGAACACTGAAGCTTTCTTT; cdr3_aa: CASSQHRMNTEAFF
v_call: TRBV19; j_call: TRBJ1-5; d_call: .; clone_size: .; cdr3_nt: TGTGCCAGTAGTCCGCAGGGACTAAGCAATCAGCCCCAGCATTTT; cdr3_aa: CASSPQGLSNQPQHF
v_call: TRBV28; j_call: TRBJ2-3; d_call: TRBD1; clone_size: .; cdr3_nt: TGTGCCAGCAGCCCCAGTCCGGGACAGGGGACAGATACGCAGTATTTT; cdr3_aa: CASSPSPGQGTDTQYF
v_call: TRBV28; j_call: TRBJ1-4; d_call: .; clone_size: .; cdr3_nt: TGTGCCAGCAAGGCTCCAGGACTCTCGAAACTGTTTTTT; cdr3_aa: CASKAPGLSKLFF
v_call: TRBV4-3; j_call: TRBJ1-2; d_call: .; clone_size: once; cdr3_nt: TGCGCCAGCAGCCAAGATAATAGGGTTCCGGCTGGCTACACCTTC; cdr3_aa: CASSQDNRVPAGYTF
v_call: TRBV11-1; j_call: TRBJ2-5; d_call: TRBD2; clone_size: .; cdr3_nt: TGTGCCAGCAGCACGAGGACTAGCGGGGAAGAGACCCAGTACTTC; cdr3_aa: CASSTRTSGEETQYF
v_call: TRBV11-1; j_call: TRBJ1-1; d_call: .; clone_size: .; cdr3_nt: TGTGCCAGCAGCCCGGGACGGTACAACACTGAAGCTTTCTTT; cdr3_aa: CASSPGRYNTEAFF
v_call: TRBV19; j_call: TRBJ1-2; d_call: TRBD1; clone_size: .; cdr3_nt: TGTGCCAGTAGTACACGGGACAGTAATGGCTACACCTTC; cdr3_aa: CASSTRDSNGYTF
v_call: TRBV7-9; j_call: TRBJ1-5; d_call: .; clone_size: .; cdr3_nt: TGTGCCAGCAGCTTCGGCAGGGGAGGCAATCAGCCCCAGCATTTT; cdr3_aa: CASSFGRGGNQPQHF
v_call: TRBV12-5; j_call: TRBJ1-1; d_call: .; clone_size: .; cdr3_nt: TGTGCTAGTGGTTTGGTACTTAGTCAGGGGAACACTGAAGCTTTCTTT; cdr3_aa: CASGLVLSQGNTEAFF
v_call: TRBV3-1/TRBV3-2; j_call: TRBJ1-5; d_call: .; clone_size: .; cdr3_nt: TGTGCCAGCAGCCTAAGCTATCGTAATCAGCCCCAGCATTTT; cdr3_aa: CASSLSYRNQPQHF